Shown below are 29 T cell receptor beta chains from a single sample sequenced in a study of patients and donors after allogeneic stem cell transplantation. TCRdb fed the RT-PCR reads into MiXCR, producing one record per CDR3 protein. The table records a few hundred thousand distinct CDR3 sequences, around two fifths of them present only once. Input material: blood, either unsorted or a sorted T cell fraction (not recorded which). The receptors stem from a human donor who was either an allogeneic HSCT recipient or a stem cell or donor lymphocyte infusion donor (not recorded which). It is not recorded whose cells these are; they may come from a transplant donor.

This clonotype was seen ten or more times. V is TRBV9 and J is TRBJ2-1; possible D gene TRBD2, 5 bases. Germline assignment: CDR1 SGDLS and CDR2 YYNGEE. This CDR3 region has 17 residues. Trimming removed 5 bases at V and 0 bases at J, with 18 bases between. CDR3 sequence reads: CASSGSGGSTSYNEQFF. CDR3 nucleotide sequence: TGTGCCAGCAGTGGCAGCGGCGGGTCTACCTCCTACAATGAGCAGTTCTTC.

This chain connects TRBV29-1 to TRBJ1-2; maybe TRBD1 (6 bases). Germline CDR1 SQVTM, CDR2 ANQGSEA. CDR3 size: 13 residues. V was shortened by 0 bases and J by 4 bases, with 9 bases between the two germline ends. CDR3 bases: TGCAGCGTTGAAGACACAGGGTTCTATGGCTACACCTTC. Translating gives CSVEDTGFYGYTF.

This chain links TRBV5-1 with TRBJ1-2; D gene unclear. Trimming stripped 0 bases from V and 6 bases from J, with 6 bases between. This CDR3 has 12 residues. From germline, CDR1 is SGHRS and CDR2 YFSETQ. The CDR3 protein is CASSLDGHGYTF. The CDR3 region has the DNA TGCGCCAGCAGCTTGGACGGTCATGGCTACACCTTC. Looking up the rest from reference TRBV5-1 and TRBJ1-2 gives the full variable domain: KAGVTQTPRYLIKTRGQQVTLSCSPISGHRSVSWYQQTPGQGLQFLFEYFSETQRNKGNFPGRFSGRQFSNSRSEMNVSTLELGDSALYLCASSLDGHGYTFGSGTRLTVV.

The chain has TRBV25-1 and TRBJ1-6; D might be TRBD1 (5 bases). The germline V and J ends were trimmed by 2 bases and 7 bases, with 12 bases remaining between them. CDR3 length: 15 residues. CDR1 is MGHDK and CDR2 is SYGVNS in the germline V gene. In DNA, the CDR3 is TGTGCCAGCAGTGAACGGGGGGTTGAAAATTCACCCCTCCACTTT. Residues: CASSERGVENSPLHF.

V gene TRBV15 combines with J gene TRBJ1-2, with D unclear. Between the trimmed V and J ends, which lost 6 bases and 2 bases, there was a span of 13 bases. CDR1 LNHNV and CDR2 YYDKDF come from the germline V gene (reference sequence). There are 14 residues in the CDR3. The CDR3 sequence is CATRPLAGNYGYTF. CDR3 DNA sequence: TGTGCCACCAGGCCCCTCGCAGGCAACTATGGCTACACCTTC.

This chain joins TRBV5-1 and TRBJ2-1; D call uncertain. This CDR3 region has 13 residues. Looked up from germline, CDR1 is SGHRS and CDR2 is YFSETQ. Trimming cost V 1 base and J 9 bases, with 11 bases left between them. Here the CDR3 DNA reads TGCGCCAGCAGCTTGAGGGCCCTGGGTGAGCAGTTCTTC. Its protein product is CASSLRALGEQFF.

In this sample, this clonotype turned up a few times. J is TRBJ1-2 and V is TRBV7-2; 8 nucleotides align to TRBD1. Trimming removed 5 bases from V and 2 bases from J; junction bases left unmatched: 4. Germline loops: CDR1 SGHTA, CDR2 FQGNSA. This CDR3 spans 14 amino acids. CDR3 amino acids: CASSPRTGNYGYTF. DNA of the CDR3: TGTGCCAGCAGCCCCAGGACAGGGAACTATGGCTACACCTTC. The full variable domain, in which reference TRBV7-2 and TRBJ1-2 provide the parts outside the CDR3, is GAGVSQSPSNKVTEKGKDVELRCDPISGHTALYWYRQSLGQGLEFLIYFQGNSAPDKSGLPSDRFSAERTGGSVSTLTIQRTQQEDSAVYLCASSPRTGNYGYTFGSGTRLTVV.

This chain's CDR3 is CASSSTGTGPTDTQYF. The DNA of the CDR3 is TGCGCCAGCAGCTCTACCGGGACAGGTCCGACAGATACGCAGTATTTT. The chain has TRBV5-1 and TRBJ2-3; TRBD1 matches 8 bases. Germline V CDR1 and CDR2: SGHRS, YFSETQ. Trimming took 3 bases from V and 3 from J; bases not matched to a gene: 9. There are 16 residues in the CDR3.

This clonotype showed up many times. The V call is TRBV5-6, the J call TRBJ1-1; D gene uncertain. V gave up 3 bases and J gave up 3 bases, with 9 bases separating them. Germline CDR1 and CDR2: SGHDT and YYEEEE. The CDR3 runs to 13 residues. DNA of the CDR3: TGTGCCAGCAGCTCGTTGGCGGACACTGAAGCTTTCTTT. This encodes CASSSLADTEAFF.

The chain has TRBV5-1 and TRBJ2-3, with D perhaps matching TRBD1 (5 bases). The V and J ends lost 5 bases and 4 bases respectively, with 11 bases between them. Germline CDR1 is SGHRS and CDR2 is YFSETQ. The CDR3 runs 13 residues. The CDR3 region is CASSRQSPDTQYF. The DNA for the CDR3 is TGCGCCAGCAGTCGACAGTCTCCAGATACGCAGTATTTT. Using reference TRBV5-1 and TRBJ2-3 for the parts outside the CDR3, the full variable domain is KAGVTQTPRYLIKTRGQQVTLSCSPISGHRSVSWYQQTPGQGLQFLFEYFSETQRNKGNFPGRFSGRQFSNSRSEMNVSTLELGDSALYLCASSRQSPDTQYFGPGTRLTVL.

The chain is built from TRBV12-3 or TRBV12-4 and TRBJ2-7; D may match TRBD1 or TRBD2 (5 bases each). The CDR3 contains 14 residues. V lost 4 bases and J lost 6, with 16 bases in between. In DNA, the CDR3 is TGTGCCAGCAGTTATAGTGGGGCGGAGGCCGAGCAGTACTTC. Translated, it gives CASSYSGAEAEQYF.

V gene TRBV5-1 combines with J gene TRBJ1-2; D is undetermined. V was trimmed by 4 bases and J by 3 bases, leaving 13 bases between them. Germline CDR1 SGHRS, CDR2 YFSETQ. CDR3 length equals 14 residues. CDR3: CASSRNLQHYGYTF. CDR3 sequence (DNA): TGCGCCAGCAGCCGTAACCTCCAACACTATGGCTACACCTTC.

This clonotype was found a few times. V and J are TRBV18 and TRBJ1-6; 7 bases fit TRBD1. The germline gives CDR1 KGHSH, CDR2 LQKENI. The CDR3 extends over 14 amino acids. Trimming cost V 3 bases and J 6 bases; bases outside gene matches: 2. CDR3 protein: CASSPGTVNSPLHF. Here the CDR3 DNA reads TGTGCCAGCTCACCCGGGACAGTTAATTCACCCCTCCACTTT.

The CDR3 DNA is TGTGCCAGCAGACGCAGGGGGCCTGAGGGAGGCGGCTACACCTTC. Protein product: CASRRRGPEGGGYTF. The V gene is TRBV14, the J gene TRBJ1-2, with TRBD1 matching over 8 bases. Germline V gene lookup returns CDR1 SGHDN and CDR2 FVKESK. V trimming: 6 bases; J trimming: 8 bases; junction bases outside the gene matches: 14. This CDR3 is built from 15 residues.

This clonotype was seen more than once but under ten times. This CDR3 reads CASSVAGHNNSPLHF. For the CDR3, the DNA is TGTGCCAGCAGTGTAGCGGGACACAATAATTCACCCCTCCACTTT. This chain uses TRBV2 with TRBJ1-6, with D maybe TRBD1 (6 bases). The CDR3 is 15 amino acids. Germline V gene sequence: CDR1 SNHLY, CDR2 FYNNEI. Trimming removed 4 bases from V and 5 bases from J, with 12 bases in between.

As DNA, the CDR3 is TGTGCCAGCAGCTTAGCGGCGAGGAATAATTCACCCCTCCACTTT. It is translated as CASSLAARNNSPLHF. The chain has TRBV7-2 and TRBJ1-6; no clear D. V was clipped by 0 bases and J by 5 bases, with 8 bases between them. The CDR3 length is 15 residues. Germline CDR1 is SGHTA and CDR2 is FQGNSA.

The chain joins TRBV20-1 to TRBJ2-3; 13 nucleotides match TRBD2. Trimming cost V 6 bases and J 4 bases; bases outside gene matches: 4. The CDR3 runs to 14 residues. The germline V gene has CDR1 DFQATT and CDR2 SNEGSKA (reference sequence). The CDR3: CSAQTSGGPDTQYF. CDR3 nucleotides: TGCAGTGCCCAGACTAGCGGGGGGCCAGATACGCAGTATTTT.

Only one count was recorded for this clonotype. The rearrangement uses TRBV7-9 and TRBJ2-7; 8 bases map to TRBD1. The germline V gene encodes CDR1 SEHNR and CDR2 FQNEAQ (reference sequence). The CDR3 loop spans 15 amino acids. After removal of 0 bases from V and 7 bases from J, the junction contained 8 bases not matched to a gene. CDR3 in amino acids: CASSLAADRVGEQYF. In DNA, the CDR3 is TGTGCCAGCAGCTTAGCGGCGGACAGGGTCGGAGAGCAGTACTTC.

The chain carries TRBV29-1 and TRBJ1-1, with D unclear. From germline, CDR1 is SQVTM and CDR2 ANQGSEA. The CDR3 loop spans 11 amino acids. V lost 3 bases to trimming and J lost 7 bases, with 9 bases between them. For the CDR3, the DNA is TGCAGCGTTGAGAGATGGGGTGAAGCTTTCTTT. It is translated as CSVERWGEAFF.

The table lists this clonotype with a count of one. V gene TRBV7-2 combines with J gene TRBJ2-1; 10 nucleotides match TRBD2. The CDR3 extends over 15 amino acids. V was clipped by 0 bases and J by 8 bases; unmatched bases: 4. Germline-derived CDR1 and CDR2 are SGHTA and FQGNSA. The CDR3 DNA is TGTGCCAGCAGCTTAGCCAGCGGGGGGGCATATGAGCAGTTCTTC. Translation: CASSLASGGAYEQFF.

This clonotype turned up a few times. The V call is TRBV29-1, the J call TRBJ2-1, with TRBD2 matching 13 bases. There are 14 residues in the CDR3. Trimming removed 1 base from V and 9 bases from J; junction bases left unmatched: 3. Germline loops: CDR1 SQVTM, CDR2 ANQGSEA. The CDR3 protein is CSVEGWTSGGEQFF. CDR3 bases: TGCAGCGTTGAAGGATGGACTAGCGGGGGTGAGCAGTTCTTC.

The chain is built from TRBV15 and TRBJ1-2, with TRBD1 matching 7 bases. J gave up 8 bases and V 7 bases, and 7 bases lay outside the gene matches. Per germline, CDR1 LNHNV and CDR2 YYDKDF (reference sequence). This CDR3 contains 12 residues. CDR3 nucleotides: TGTGCCACCAAGAGGACAGGCGGGGGCTACACCTTC. Translation gives CATKRTGGGYTF.

The chain couples TRBV28 to TRBJ1-2, with D unresolved. Germline CDR1 MDHEN, CDR2 SYDVKM. The V end was cut by 4 bases, the J end by 4 bases, with 10 bases between. The CDR3 runs to 13 residues. Here the CDR3 reads CASSSAGGYGYTF. DNA for the CDR3: TGTGCCAGCAGTTCCGCAGGAGGCTATGGCTACACCTTC.

The V gene is TRBV28, the J gene TRBJ1-1; TRBD1 agrees at 8 bases. Germline trimming cut 4 bases from V and 4 bases from J; bases unmatched to any gene: 11. The CDR3 consists of 16 residues. In germline, CDR1 is MDHEN, CDR2 SYDVKM. The CDR3 loop reads CASSSPGGPFGTEAFF. CDR3 nucleotide sequence: TGTGCCAGCAGTTCACCAGGGGGCCCTTTTGGCACTGAAGCTTTCTTT. The full variable domain, completed using reference TRBV28 and TRBJ1-1, is DVKVTQSSRYLVKRTGEKVFLECVQDMDHENMFWYRQDPGLGLRLIYFSYDVKMKEKGDIPEGYSVSREKKERFSLILESASTNQTSMYLCASSSPGGPFGTEAFFGQGTRLTVV.

The gene calls are TRBV5-5 and TRBJ1-1; a weak D match, TRBD1 (5 bases). Germline CDR1 SGHKS, CDR2 YYEKEE (reference sequence). V was clipped by 4 bases and J by 7 bases, with 11 bases between them. The CDR3 spans 12 residues. As DNA, the CDR3 is TGTGCCAGCAGCCTGACAGTCTATGAAGCTTTCTTT. Residues: CASSLTVYEAFF. Complete variable domain (other parts from reference TRBV5-5 and TRBJ1-1): DAGVTQSPTHLIKTRGQQVTLRCSPISGHKSVSWYQQVLGQGPQFIFQYYEKEERGRGNFPDRFSARQFPNYSSELNVNALLLGDSALYLCASSLTVYEAFFGQGTRLTVV.

The rearrangement uses TRBV12-3 or TRBV12-4 and TRBJ1-2; D is uncertain. The CDR3 contains 16 residues. Trimming shortened V by 0 bases and J by 2 bases, and 13 bases separated the two germline ends. CDR3 region: CASSLARYSRNYGYTF. The DNA for the CDR3 is TGTGCCAGCAGTTTAGCCCGGTACAGTAGAAACTATGGCTACACCTTC.

This chain connects TRBV18 to TRBJ1-1, with a weak D call TRBD1 (6 bases). The CDR3 length is 15 residues. V was pared by 1 base and J by 3 bases, with 12 bases between. Germline loops: CDR1 KGHSH, CDR2 LQKENI. CDR3 nucleotide sequence: TGTGCCAGCTCACCACGTCCTCCAGGGGACACTGAAGCTTTCTTT. Translated: CASSPRPPGDTEAFF.

This clonotype has a count of ten or more. V gene TRBV28 combines with J gene TRBJ1-3, with D possibly being TRBD1 (5 bases). From germline, CDR1 is MDHEN and CDR2 SYDVKM. The CDR3 is 14 residues long. V was clipped by 8 bases and J by 7 bases, with 18 bases between them. DNA of the CDR3: TGTGCCAGCTCCTTAAACCAGGGAGGGAACACCATATATTTT. Translated: CASSLNQGGNTIYF.

This clonotype was counted a single time. This chain uses TRBV20-1 with TRBJ1-1; D unclear. Trimming pared 0 bases from V and 0 bases from J, leaving 11 bases between. This CDR3 has 15 residues. The germline CDR1 and CDR2 sequences are DFQATT and SNEGSKA (reference sequence). The CDR3 DNA reads as TGCAGTGCTAGAGACCCCGGAGCCTTGAACACTGAAGCTTTCTTT. This codes for CSARDPGALNTEAFF.